These 20 T cell receptor beta chains share one sample of origin, sequenced in a study of T cell responses to AZD1222 COVID-19 vaccine. Sequenced by immunoSEQ multiplex PCR; TCRdb stores in-frame clones only, minus some. The sample gives around 100,000 clones, 90% to 95% of which show up once; approximately 2.2% is in the top ten. Sequenced material: peripheral blood, taken on day 0 of AZD1222 vaccination. The receptors come from an adult in good health.

The rearrangement joins TRBV5-1 to TRBJ1-1; no definite D call. The V gene lost 2 bases and the J gene lost 0 bases, with 2 bases spanning the gap. CDR3 length: 12 residues. In germline, CDR1 is SGHRS, CDR2 YFSETQ. CDR3 DNA sequence: TGCGCCAGCAGCTTACTGAACACTGAAGCTTTCTTT. It specifies CASSLLNTEAFF.

This chain connects TRBV5-4 to TRBJ1-1; TRBD1 aligns across 8 bases. This CDR3 has 15 residues. V lost 4 bases, J lost 4 bases, and 9 bases stayed unmatched. CDR1 is SGHNT, CDR2 YYREEE, per germline (reference sequence). CDR3 nucleotides: TGTGCCAGCAGCACGAAAGGACAGGGAGTCACTGAAGCTTTCTTT. Translation gives CASSTKGQGVTEAFF.

The V and J genes are TRBV30 and TRBJ1-2; D unclear. V lost 5 bases and J 6 bases, leaving 10 bases between the germline ends. Per germline, CDR1 GTSNPN and CDR2 SVGIG (reference sequence). This CDR3 is built from 11 residues. Here the CDR3 DNA reads TGTGCCTGGTTTAATGGGAATGGCTACACCTTC. Translated: CAWFNGNGYTF.

J is TRBJ2-5 and V is TRBV13, with 16 bases fitting TRBD2. This CDR3 is built from 19 residues. Germline V CDR1 and CDR2: PRHDT, FYEKMQ (reference sequence). The V and J ends lost 6 bases and 5 bases, in that order; junction bases with no gene match: 15. As DNA, the CDR3 is TGTGCCAGCAGTCCAGTCGGAGCGGGACTAGCGGGAGGGCACGAGACCCAGTACTTC. Encoded protein: CASSPVGAGLAGGHETQYF.

This chain links TRBV6-5 with TRBJ2-1, with 8 positions matching TRBD2. The CDR3 length is 15 residues. Germline V gene data show CDR1 as MNHEY and CDR2 as SVGAGI. V shed 10 bases and J 4 bases; nucleotides not matched to a gene: 12. As DNA, the CDR3 is TGTGCCATCGCCTTGGGCGGGGGGCCGTACAATGAGCAGTTCTTC. This encodes CAIALGGGPYNEQFF.

The chain recombines TRBV7-2 with TRBJ1-4; 7 nucleotides match TRBD1. The length of the CDR3 is 16 residues. Germline CDR1 reads SGHTA; CDR2 reads FQGNSA. V was clipped by 3 bases and J by 1 base; unmatched bases: 5. The CDR3 reads CASSLGRGRTNEKLFF. In nucleotides, the CDR3 is TGTGCCAGCAGCTTGGGCAGGGGGAGAACTAATGAAAAACTGTTTTTT.

This chain joins TRBV2 and TRBJ1-2, with 9 bases identical to TRBD1. Germline V lookup: CDR1 SNHLY, CDR2 FYNNEI. The CDR3 is 15 amino acids. J gave up 5 bases and V 4 bases, and 8 bases lay outside the gene matches. The DNA of the CDR3 is TGTGCCAGCAGTGGGACCGGGACAGGGCGTTATGGCTACACCTTC. It specifies CASSGTGTGRYGYTF. Full variable domain (remainder filled in from reference TRBV2 and TRBJ1-2): EPEVTQTPSHQVTQMGQEVILRCVPISNHLYFYWYRQILGQKVEFLVSFYNNEISEKSEIFDDQFSVERPDGSNFTLKIRSTKLEDSAMYFCASSGTGTGRYGYTFGSGTRLTVV.

The rearrangement joins TRBV7-2 to TRBJ1-2, with TRBD1 identical over 7 bases. With 3 bases clipped from V and 5 bases from J, the junction kept 9 bases outside the gene matches. The length of the CDR3 is 15 residues. Germline V gives CDR1 SGHTA, CDR2 FQGNSA. CDR3 nucleotides: TGTGCCAGCAGCTTGGCGAAGGGACAGCCTTATGGCTACACCTTC. It is translated as CASSLAKGQPYGYTF.

This rearrangement joins TRBV6-1 to TRBJ1-1; D is undetermined. The CDR3 extends over 13 amino acids. Trimming shortened V by 3 bases and J by 5 bases, and 10 bases separated the two germline ends. Germline V gene data show CDR1 as MNHNS and CDR2 as SASEGT. The CDR3 sequence is CASSDNTGTEAFF. In DNA form, the CDR3 reads TGTGCCAGCAGTGACAACACGGGGACTGAAGCTTTCTTT.

The gene calls are TRBV7-2 and TRBJ2-7; D gene uncertain. With 2 bases removed from V and 3 bases from J, the gap between germline ends came to 8 bases. The germline CDR1 and CDR2 sequences are SGHTA and FQGNSA. The length of the CDR3 is 13 residues. The CDR3 protein is CASSLQKDYEQYF. The CDR3 DNA is TGTGCCAGCAGCTTACAAAAGGACTACGAGCAGTACTTC.

The chain is built from TRBV25-1 and TRBJ1-1; 8 bases fit TRBD1. The CDR3 is 14 amino acids. Germline values: CDR1 MGHDK, CDR2 SYGVNS. V trimming: 3 bases; J trimming: 5 bases; junction bases outside the gene matches: 5. For the CDR3, the DNA is TGTGCCAGCAGTGACCACAGGGGGTGGACTGAAGCTTTCTTT. Its protein is CASSDHRGWTEAFF.

The chain employs TRBV15 and TRBJ1-5, with D hard to call. CDR3 length: 16 residues. The V gene lost 0 bases and the J gene lost 0 bases, with 9 bases spanning the gap. The V gene's germline CDR1 is LNHNV and CDR2 YYDKDF (reference sequence). CDR3 DNA sequence: TGTGCCACCAGCAGAGACACCAGTTATAGCAATCAGCCCCAGCATTTT. Translating gives CATSRDTSYSNQPQHF.

This clone was detected once. The rearrangement uses TRBV6-2 or TRBV6-3 and TRBJ2-2; unclear D gene. The germline CDR1 and CDR2 sequences are MNHEY and SVGEGT. V shed 4 bases and J shed 5 bases, with 11 bases lying between them. This CDR3 region has 14 residues. CDR3 protein: CASSWVGWTGELFF. Written as DNA, the CDR3 is TGTGCCAGCAGTTGGGTAGGGTGGACCGGGGAGCTGTTTTTT.

V gene TRBV7-9 combines with J gene TRBJ1-4; 7 bases match TRBD1. After removal of 5 bases from V and 6 bases from J, the junction contained 12 bases not matched to a gene. The CDR3 runs to 16 residues. Germline CDR1 is SEHNR and CDR2 is FQNEAQ (reference sequence). For the CDR3, the DNA is TGTGCCAGCAGCGGCCGACAGGGCAGAGTCGATGAAAAACTGTTTTTT. Amino acid sequence: CASSGRQGRVDEKLFF.

V gene TRBV28 combines with J gene TRBJ1-4; TRBD1 might be the D (5 bases). This CDR3 has 14 residues. Trimming pared 2 bases from V and 7 bases from J, leaving 11 bases between. CDR1 MDHEN and CDR2 SYDVKM come from the germline V gene. The CDR3 loop reads CASSLRSGPEKLFF. CDR3 DNA sequence: TGTGCCAGCAGTTTACGGTCAGGGCCTGAAAAACTGTTTTTT.

V gene TRBV5-1 combines with J gene TRBJ1-6; the D is unclear. The length of the CDR3 is 15 residues. Trimming shortened V by 1 base and J by 10 bases, and 15 bases separated the two germline ends. CDR1 and CDR2 (germline): SGHRS, YFSETQ. CDR3 protein: CASSLSGPMLSPLHF. The CDR3 bases are TGCGCCAGCAGCTTGTCCGGCCCCATGCTCTCACCCCTCCACTTT.

The chain is built from TRBV4-3 and TRBJ1-2; a weak D match, TRBD1 (5 bases). V was cut by 0 bases and J by 4 bases, with 9 bases left in between. The CDR3 is made up of 14 amino acids. From germline, CDR1 is LGHNA and CDR2 YSLEER. CDR3 sequence reads: CASSQDRGSYGYTF. The DNA of the CDR3 is TGCGCCAGCAGCCAAGACCGGGGGTCCTATGGCTACACCTTC.

The chain is built from TRBV20-1 and TRBJ1-5; possible D gene TRBD1, 6 bases. Germline V CDR1 and CDR2: DFQATT, SNEGSKA (reference sequence). Trimming removed 3 bases at V and 4 bases at J, with 16 bases between. The CDR3 is 15 amino acids. The CDR3 nucleotides read TGCAGTGCTAGTCCGGGGGGCGTAAGAAATCAGCCCCAGCATTTT. As protein: CSASPGGVRNQPQHF.

The CDR3 coding sequence is TGCGCCAGCAGCTTGAGACCAATTACAGGGGGCGTCCACACTGAAGCTTTCTTT. Amino acid sequence: CASSLRPITGGVHTEAFF. The chain carries TRBV5-1 and TRBJ1-1, with 9 bases that match TRBD1. Per the germline V gene, CDR1 is SGHRS and CDR2 is YFSETQ. This CDR3 region has 18 residues. V shed 1 base, J shed 3 bases, and the junction held 13 bases outside the gene matches. Supplemented by reference TRBV5-1 and TRBJ1-1, the full variable domain reads KAGVTQTPRYLIKTRGQQVTLSCSPISGHRSVSWYQQTPGQGLQFLFEYFSETQRNKGNFPGRFSGRQFSNSRSEMNVSTLELGDSALYLCASSLRPITGGVHTEAFFGQGTRLTVV.

The chain links TRBV7-9 to TRBJ2-1; TRBD2 matches 10 bases. In germline, CDR1 is SEHNR, CDR2 FQNEAQ (reference sequence). The CDR3 is 13 residues long. V lost 6 bases, J lost 4 bases, and 0 bases stayed unmatched. The CDR3 DNA sequence: TGTGCCAGCAGGACTAGCGGGTACAATGAGCAGTTCTTC. Translated: CASRTSGYNEQFF.